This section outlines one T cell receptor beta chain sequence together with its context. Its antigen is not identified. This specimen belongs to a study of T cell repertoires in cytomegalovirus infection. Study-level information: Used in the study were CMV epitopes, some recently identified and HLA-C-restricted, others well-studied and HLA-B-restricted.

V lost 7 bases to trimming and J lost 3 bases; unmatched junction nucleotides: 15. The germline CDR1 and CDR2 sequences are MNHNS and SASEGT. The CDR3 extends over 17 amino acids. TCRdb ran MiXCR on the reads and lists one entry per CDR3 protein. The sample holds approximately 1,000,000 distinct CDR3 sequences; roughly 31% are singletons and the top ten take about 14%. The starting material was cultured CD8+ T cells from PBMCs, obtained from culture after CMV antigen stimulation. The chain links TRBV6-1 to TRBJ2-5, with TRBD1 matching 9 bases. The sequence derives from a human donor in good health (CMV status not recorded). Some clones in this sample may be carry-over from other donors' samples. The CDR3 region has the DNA TGTGCCAGCACCCCCAAGGGACAGGGACATATTAAAGAGACCCAGTACTTC. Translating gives CASTPKGQGHIKETQYF.